The 32 T cell receptor beta chains reported below all come from one sample, sequenced in a study of T-cell memory formation after mild COVID-19. TCRdb fed the 5' RACE reads into MiXCR, producing one record per CDR3 protein. The sample shows just under 550,000 distinct CDR3 sequences, about 20% of them seen only once. Sequenced: PBMCs or a T cell subset sorted from them (not recorded which). The receptors shown here come from an adult woman who had mild COVID-19 (a few samples of this study predate the infection). Cell type and time point are not known.

This clonotype was seen ten or more times. The gene calls are TRBV7-8 and TRBJ2-5, with 8 bases identical to TRBD1. The CDR3 is made up of 14 amino acids. With 1 base clipped from V and 5 bases from J, the junction kept 3 bases outside the gene matches. From germline, CDR1 is SGHVS and CDR2 FQNEAQ. CDR3 nucleotide sequence: TGTGCCAGCAGCTTAGGGACAGGGAGGGAGACCCAGTACTTC. Translating gives CASSLGTGRETQYF. The full variable domain, its missing parts supplied by reference TRBV7-8 and TRBJ2-5, is GAGVSQSPRYKVAKRGQDVALRCDPISGHVSLFWYQQALGQGPEFLTYFQNEAQLDKSGLPSDRFFAERPEGSVSTLKIQRTQQEDSAVYLCASSLGTGRETQYFGPGTRLLVL.

This clonotype came up a few times. The chain joins TRBV6-6 to TRBJ1-2, with D maybe TRBD1 (6 bases). In germline, CDR1 is MNHNY, CDR2 SVGAGI (reference sequence). With 5 bases removed from V and 4 bases from J, the gap between germline ends came to 11 bases. CDR3 length equals 13 residues. The CDR3 spells CASSTGTPYGYTF. The CDR3 coding sequence is TGTGCCAGCAGTACCGGGACACCCTATGGCTACACCTTC.

The chain uses TRBV3-1 and TRBJ2-7; D gene unclear. The CDR3 contains 11 residues. CDR1 is LGHDT and CDR2 is YNNKEL in the germline V gene (reference sequence). The germline V and J ends were trimmed by 6 bases and 3 bases, with 6 bases remaining between them. The CDR3 spells CASRENYEQYF. CDR3 in DNA: TGTGCCAGCAGGGAGAACTACGAGCAGTACTTC.

The V gene is TRBV27, the J gene TRBJ1-6; 9 bases map to TRBD1. Trimming removed 5 bases from V and 0 bases from J; junction bases left unmatched: 14. This CDR3 is built from 20 residues. CDR1 and CDR2 from the germline V gene are MNHEY and SMNVEV (reference sequence). The CDR3 DNA follows: TGTGCCAGCAGTCTCTTCGGACAGGGGCGACTAGGCTCCTATAATTCACCCCTCCACTTT. This translates into CASSLFGQGRLGSYNSPLHF.

The chain is built from TRBV28 and TRBJ2-5; perhaps D is TRBD1 or TRBD2 (6 bases each). Germline CDR1 MDHEN, CDR2 SYDVKM. The CDR3 is 13 residues long. The V gene lost 6 bases and the J gene lost 5 bases, with 13 bases spanning the gap. Written as DNA, the CDR3 is TGTGCCAGCAGACAAGGGGGGTGGGAGACCCAGTACTTC. This encodes CASRQGGWETQYF.

This clonotype was counted ten times or more. This rearrangement joins TRBV7-8 to TRBJ2-7, with TRBD2 as a possible D gene (5 bases). In germline, CDR1 is SGHVS, CDR2 FQNEAQ. The V gene lost 8 bases and the J gene lost 5 bases, with 22 bases spanning the gap. The CDR3 contains 15 residues. The CDR3 nucleotides read TGTGCCAGCCATCGATCGGCGGCCCTCGGGGACGAGCAGTACTTC. It is translated as CASHRSAALGDEQYF.

This clonotype was detected only a few times. The CDR3 DNA reads TGCAGTGCGGGAGCGGGAGGGCGCTACGAGCAGTACTTC. This encodes CSAGAGGRYEQYF. The chain uses TRBV20-1 and TRBJ2-7; 10 nucleotides line up with TRBD2. This CDR3 spans 13 amino acids. V was clipped by 6 bases and J by 3 bases; unmatched bases: 5. CDR1 DFQATT and CDR2 SNEGSKA come from the germline V gene (reference sequence).

In this sample, this clonotype turned up many times. The rearrangement joins TRBV6-5 to TRBJ2-2; D unresolved. Trimming took off 0 bases at V and 1 base at J, with 9 bases between the two ends. This CDR3 is 16 amino acids long. Germline V gives CDR1 MNHEY, CDR2 SVGAGI. The CDR3 DNA follows: TGTGCCAGCAGTTACTCCGACATTCTGAACACCGGGGAGCTGTTTTTT. Protein sequence: CASSYSDILNTGELFF.

This clonotype came up many times. V is TRBV24-1 and J is TRBJ2-7, with a possible D match to TRBD1 (6 bases). Trimming took 5 bases from V and 4 from J, leaving 17 bases between them. CDR1 and CDR2 (germline): KGHDR, SFDVKD. This CDR3 is built from 15 residues. The CDR3 DNA follows: TGTGCCACCAGTGGTGCCTGGACAGAATTTTACGAGCAGTACTTC. Its protein product is CATSGAWTEFYEQYF.

This clonotype has a handful of counts. The chain recombines TRBV10-3 with TRBJ1-4; 8 bases map to TRBD1. The CDR3 consists of 13 residues. The germline gives CDR1 ENHRY, CDR2 SYGVKD. V gave up 10 bases and J gave up 8 bases; unmatched junction bases: 9. DNA for the CDR3: TGTGCCACCAAGGACAGGGACCTAGAAAAACTGTTTTTT. This translates into CATKDRDLEKLFF.

The rearrangement uses TRBV24-1 and TRBJ2-5, with D maybe TRBD2 (6 bases). CDR3 size: 14 residues. Germline CDR1 is KGHDR and CDR2 is SFDVKD. Trimming pared 6 bases from V and 4 bases from J, leaving 14 bases between. CDR3 protein: CATSPRGVGETQYF. CDR3 in DNA: TGTGCCACCAGTCCCCGCGGGGTTGGAGAGACCCAGTACTTC.

Here the CDR3 DNA reads TGTGCCAGCCTGCGGGCGGGAGCCCTGATTGCCTACGAGCAGTACTTC. Protein sequence: CASLRAGALIAYEQYF. The rearrangement uses TRBV19 and TRBJ2-7; TRBD2 matches 7 bases. The V and J ends lost 9 bases and 2 bases, in that order; junction bases with no gene match: 16. There are 16 residues in the CDR3. The germline gives CDR1 LNHDA, CDR2 SQIVND (reference sequence). Together with reference TRBV19 and TRBJ2-7, the CDR3 gives the full variable domain: DGGITQSPKYLFRKEGQNVTLSCEQNLNHDAMYWYRQDPGQGLRLIYYSQIVNDFQKGDIAEGYSVSREKKESFPLTVTSAQKNPTAFYLCASLRAGALIAYEQYFGPGTRLTVT.

This clonotype was seen a handful of times. The chain has TRBV12-3 or TRBV12-4 and TRBJ1-5; maybe TRBD1 (5 bases). The CDR3 extends over 15 amino acids. V dropped 1 base and J dropped 3 bases, with 10 bases sitting between them. The CDR3: CASSLDRRINQPQHF. DNA for the CDR3: TGTGCCAGCAGTTTAGACAGGCGGATCAATCAGCCCCAGCATTTT.

This clonotype appeared a few times. The rearrangement links TRBV20-1 to TRBJ1-5, with a possible D match to TRBD1 (6 bases). CDR1 is DFQATT, CDR2 SNEGSKA, per germline (reference sequence). The V and J ends lost 6 bases and 1 base respectively, with 16 bases between them. This CDR3 has 15 residues. CDR3 region: CSANKAGASNQPQHF. The CDR3 DNA sequence: TGCAGTGCGAATAAGGCAGGGGCGAGCAATCAGCCCCAGCATTTT.

The gene calls are TRBV7-9 and TRBJ1-3, with 7 positions matching TRBD1. The germline V gene has CDR1 SEHNR and CDR2 FQNEAQ (reference sequence). The trim removed 7 bases at V and 0 bases at J, leaving 6 bases unmatched. This CDR3 is 15 amino acids long. This CDR3 is CASMSRTGSGNTIYF. DNA for the CDR3: TGTGCCAGCATGTCAAGGACAGGCTCTGGAAACACCATATATTTT.

V is TRBV10-3 and J is TRBJ2-1, with 12 bases aligning to TRBD2. This CDR3 has 14 residues. The germline CDR1 and CDR2 sequences are ENHRY and SYGVKD. V trimming: 9 bases; J trimming: 7 bases; junction bases outside the gene matches: 7. The CDR3, as DNA: TGTGCCATGCGACTAGCGGGAGACCAGAATGAGCAGTTCTTC. As protein: CAMRLAGDQNEQFF.

There are a few counts of this clonotype. The chain carries TRBV5-5 and TRBJ2-7; no reliable D call. There are 13 residues in the CDR3. CDR1 is SGHKS, CDR2 YYEKEE, per germline (reference sequence). V lost 1 base and J 6 bases, leaving 11 bases between the germline ends. CDR3 nucleotides: TGTGCCAGCAGCTTGTTCCTAAATCCCGAGCAGTACTTC. It yields the protein CASSLFLNPEQYF.

This clonotype was detected a few times. The CDR3 nucleotides are TGCAGCGTTGTCTCTCCGAGCTCCTACGAGCAGTACTTC. Translated: CSVVSPSSYEQYF. V is TRBV29-1 and J is TRBJ2-7; unclear D gene. The CDR3 runs 13 residues. From germline, CDR1 is SQVTM and CDR2 ANQGSEA. Trimming pared 4 bases from V and 0 bases from J, leaving 10 bases between.

This clonotype was seen a few times. V and J are TRBV27 and TRBJ2-7; D is unresolved. The CDR3 length is 13 residues. Germline-derived CDR1 and CDR2 are MNHEY and SMNVEV (reference sequence). V was shortened by 3 bases and J by 3 bases, with 9 bases between the two germline ends. In DNA form, the CDR3 reads TGTGCCAGCAGTTTTGGTCTGTTCTACGAGCAGTACTTC. Translating gives CASSFGLFYEQYF.

This chain uses TRBV7-2 with TRBJ2-1; no clear D. The V end lost 1 base, the J end lost 2 bases, and 6 bases lay between the germline ends. Germline lookup yields CDR1 SGHTA and CDR2 FQGNSA. The CDR3 loop spans 14 amino acids. CDR3 sequence: CASSLVLPYNEQFF. CDR3 in DNA: TGTGCCAGCAGCTTAGTCTTACCCTACAATGAGCAGTTCTTC.

The chain recombines TRBV4-3 with TRBJ2-1, with 7 bases lining up with TRBD2. From germline, CDR1 is LGHNA and CDR2 YSLEER. With 0 bases clipped from V and 4 bases from J, the junction kept 6 bases outside the gene matches. CDR3 length: 16 amino acids. CDR3 protein: CASSQDWASGYNEQFF. The DNA for the CDR3 is TGCGCCAGCAGCCAAGATTGGGCTAGCGGATACAATGAGCAGTTCTTC.

This chain connects TRBV4-2 to TRBJ1-2; 11 bases agree with TRBD1. CDR1 and CDR2 from the germline V gene are LGHNA and YNFKEQ. Losses at the gene ends were 1 base for V and 7 bases for J; bases not matched to a gene: 8. The CDR3 length is 16 residues. The CDR3 coding sequence is TGTGCCAGCAGCCAAGTTCTGGGACAGGGGGTGGGTGGCTACACCTTC. Translating it yields CASSQVLGQGVGGYTF.

The V call is TRBV7-3, the J call TRBJ1-2; tentatively, D is TRBD1 (5 bases). V was pared by 4 bases and J by 7 bases, with 22 bases between. The length of the CDR3 is 16 residues. From germline, CDR1 is SGHTA and CDR2 FQGTGA. CDR3 sequence (DNA): TGTGCCAGCAGCTCAGACCCGAGTCAGGGCACTGGTGGCTACACCTTC. Amino acid sequence: CASSSDPSQGTGGYTF.

This clonotype was counted between two and nine times. The V and J genes are TRBV20-1 and TRBJ1-2, with 8 bases aligning to TRBD1. The germline CDR1 and CDR2 sequences are DFQATT and SNEGSKA (reference sequence). After removal of 7 bases from V and 8 bases from J, the junction contained 9 bases not matched to a gene. The CDR3 is 12 amino acids. The CDR3 bases are TGCAGTGTAAGGGACAGGTCGACGGGCTACACCTTC. Translating gives CSVRDRSTGYTF.

This clonotype was seen more than once but under ten times. The chain employs TRBV19 and TRBJ2-1; 8 nucleotides align to TRBD2. The CDR3 is 14 residues long. V lost 7 bases, J lost 4 bases, and 6 bases stayed unmatched. Germline V gives CDR1 LNHDA, CDR2 SQIVND (reference sequence). CDR3 nucleotides: TGTGCCAGTAACACGGGGGGGACATACAATGAGCAGTTCTTC. As protein: CASNTGGTYNEQFF.

J is TRBJ2-7 and V is TRBV5-4; D may match TRBD1 or TRBD2 (6 bases each). The V gene lost 0 bases and the J gene lost 0 bases, with 10 bases spanning the gap. Germline values: CDR1 SGHNT, CDR2 YYREEE (reference sequence). CDR3 length: 15 amino acids. For the CDR3, the DNA is TGTGCCAGCAGCTTGGTCGGGGGCTACTCCTACGAGCAGTACTTC. Translation: CASSLVGGYSYEQYF.

This clonotype came up a few times. The chain is built from TRBV12-3 or TRBV12-4 and TRBJ2-7, with D perhaps given as TRBD1 or TRBD2 (6 bases each). This CDR3 comprises 15 residues. Trimming took off 4 bases at V and 7 bases at J, with 20 bases between the two ends. This CDR3 is CASSSQEGGVREQYF. The CDR3 DNA reads TGTGCCAGCAGTTCCCAGGAGGGGGGCGTGAGGGAGCAGTACTTC.

This clonotype was detected a few times. The CDR3 DNA is TGTGCCTGGAGTCCCACGAATACGCAGTATTTT. Its translation: CAWSPTNTQYF. The chain carries TRBV30 and TRBJ2-3; D call uncertain. CDR1 GTSNPN and CDR2 SVGIG come from the germline V gene (reference sequence). The V gene lost 2 bases and the J gene lost 7 bases, with 7 bases spanning the gap. The CDR3 loop spans 11 amino acids.

The chain uses TRBV24-1 and TRBJ2-2; D is perhaps TRBD1 or TRBD2 (5 bases each). Germline V gene sequence: CDR1 KGHDR, CDR2 SFDVKD. Trimming stripped 3 bases from V and 2 bases from J, with 9 bases between. This CDR3 has 15 amino acids. DNA for the CDR3: TGTGCCACCAGTGATCCGGGGCTTAACACCGGGGAGCTGTTTTTT. Translating gives CATSDPGLNTGELFF.

This clonotype showed up just a few times. V gene TRBV19 combines with J gene TRBJ2-3; D might be TRBD1 or TRBD2, each matching 5 bases. Trimming took 4 bases from V and 2 from J, leaving 16 bases between them. Germline V CDR1 and CDR2: LNHDA, SQIVND (reference sequence). This CDR3 is built from 16 residues. CDR3 protein: CASSTPPGTTTDTQYF. The CDR3 nucleotides are TGTGCCAGTAGTACGCCCCCCGGGACCACCACAGATACGCAGTATTTT.

The table lists this clonotype with a few counts. This chain joins TRBV19 and TRBJ2-5; 7 bases agree with TRBD1. Germline CDR1 and CDR2: LNHDA and SQIVND (reference sequence). After removal of 3 bases from V and 2 bases from J, the junction contained 9 bases not matched to a gene. The CDR3 runs to 16 residues. The CDR3 nucleotides are TGTGCCAGTAGTATCGATCGGCCAGGGGGACAAGAGACCCAGTACTTC. Its translation is CASSIDRPGGQETQYF.

This clonotype was picked up many times. This rearrangement joins TRBV5-1 to TRBJ2-1, with D tentatively TRBD2 (6 bases). Germline CDR1 and CDR2: SGHRS and YFSETQ. This CDR3 is 14 amino acids long. Trimming took 3 bases from V and 9 from J, leaving 16 bases between them. In DNA, the CDR3 is TGCGCCAGCAGCTCCTCTAGCGCCCAAGGTGAGCAGTTCTTC. Translated: CASSSSSAQGEQFF.